This TCR beta chain comes out of a study of blood T cell repertoires in COVID-19. The CDR3 is 12 residues long. The V gene lost 11 bases and the J gene lost 2 bases, with 10 bases spanning the gap. Per the germline V gene, CDR1 is SNHLY and CDR2 is FYNNEI. This table comes from immunoSEQ multiplex PCR, and its TCRdb copy is limited to in-frame clones, with some not included. The repertoire has over 150,000 clones, more than 80% of them found once; the top ten carry more than 5.5%. The source material was PBMCs or T cells enriched from blood (not recorded which). This chain uses TRBV2 with TRBJ1-5; D remains ambiguous. The clonotype originates from a man in his forties or fifties who had recovered from COVID-19. The CDR3: CAGTQGNQPQHF. The CDR3 DNA reads as TGTGCCGGAACCCAGGGCAATCAGCCCCAGCATTTT.